Following are 24 T cell receptor beta chains from one sample sequenced in a study of cytomegalovirus exposure and HLA in healthy donors. Here immunoSEQ multiplex PCR was the method, and the copy in TCRdb shows in-frame clones only, minus some. The sample has roughly 70,000 clones, 96% seen once. Sequencing was done on a sample of PBMCs. These receptors originate from a woman in her late teens or twenties in good health and CMV-seropositive.

The chain employs TRBV7-9 and TRBJ2-1, with 7 bases aligning to TRBD1. This CDR3 is built from 15 residues. Germline CDR1 SEHNR, CDR2 FQNEAQ (reference sequence). V was clipped by 5 bases and J by 5 bases; unmatched bases: 9. The DNA of the CDR3 is TGTGCCAGCAGCCCGGTGGGGACAGCCAACAATGAGCAGTTCTTC. This encodes CASSPVGTANNEQFF.

This clone was found once. The chain carries TRBV29-1 and TRBJ2-5; the D is unclear. Between the trimmed V and J ends, which lost 4 bases and 5 bases, there was a span of 11 bases. Germline V CDR1 and CDR2: SQVTM, ANQGSEA. This CDR3 has 12 amino acids. The CDR3 region has the DNA TGCAGCGTTGCTCGGGTCCGCGAGACCCAGTACTTC. Its protein is CSVARVRETQYF.

This clone was seen a handful of times. The chain carries TRBV6-5 and TRBJ2-7; 8 nucleotides agree with TRBD2. This CDR3 has 14 amino acids. Germline V CDR1 and CDR2: MNHEY, SVGAGI. Germline trimming cut 6 bases from V and 10 bases from J; bases unmatched to any gene: 14. In DNA form, the CDR3 reads TGTGCCAGCAGGACGGGACTAGATCCCATCGGACAGTACTTC. Encoded protein: CASRTGLDPIGQYF.

The J gene is TRBJ2-3, the V gene TRBV7-3; 9 positions agree with TRBD2. The germline gives CDR1 SGHTA, CDR2 FQGTGA. CDR3 length: 16 residues. V lost 0 bases and J lost 1; bases outside the gene matches: 2. The chain's CDR3 is CASSLTAGGGTDTQYF. DNA of the CDR3: TGTGCCAGCAGCTTAACAGCGGGAGGAGGCACAGATACGCAGTATTTT.

This clone was observed a single time. The chain recombines TRBV10-3 with TRBJ2-7; D is undetermined. CDR3 length: 15 residues. Germline V lookup: CDR1 ENHRY, CDR2 SYGVKD. V was cut by 6 bases and J by 0 bases, with 15 bases left in between. For the CDR3, the DNA is TGTGCCATCAGAGCTACCTCGACTGTCTCCTACGAGCAGTACTTC. Translating it yields CAIRATSTVSYEQYF.

The V gene is TRBV7-9, the J gene TRBJ1-3, with D tentatively TRBD1 (5 bases). The CDR3 runs to 16 residues. Germline loops: CDR1 SEHNR, CDR2 FQNEAQ (reference sequence). Between the trimmed V and J ends, which lost 1 base and 4 bases, there was a span of 14 bases. The CDR3 DNA reads TGTGCCAGCAGCTTAGTCCAAGGGGTTGGAGGAAACACCATATATTTT. Residues: CASSLVQGVGGNTIYF.

The chain combines TRBV28 with TRBJ1-4, with D unclear. The V end lost 6 bases, the J end lost 2 bases, and 7 bases lay between the germline ends. CDR1 is MDHEN and CDR2 is SYDVKM in the germline V gene. This CDR3 comprises 13 residues. The CDR3 reads CASSDITNEKLFF. The CDR3 nucleotides are TGTGCCAGCAGCGACATCACTAATGAAAAACTGTTTTTT.

The chain couples TRBV11-2 to TRBJ2-3, with unresolved D. V lost 1 base and J 5 bases, leaving 22 bases between the germline ends. CDR3 length: 18 amino acids. Germline V gives CDR1 SGHAT, CDR2 FQNNGV. CDR3 bases: TGTGCCAGCAGCTTAGGTCTCTGGGCTATCCCTGACGGAGATACGCAGTATTTT. This gives the protein CASSLGLWAIPDGDTQYF.

V gene TRBV30 combines with J gene TRBJ2-3; 16 bases map to TRBD2. Trimming took 5 bases from V and 2 from J; bases not matched to a gene: 7. This CDR3 is 17 amino acids long. CDR1 GTSNPN and CDR2 SVGIG come from the germline V gene (reference sequence). The DNA of the CDR3 is TGTGCCTGGCATCCGGGACTAGCGGGAGGGTTCACAGATACGCAGTATTTT. Amino acid sequence: CAWHPGLAGGFTDTQYF.

The V call is TRBV13, the J call TRBJ2-1; TRBD2 aligns across 10 bases. With 3 bases clipped from V and 4 bases from J, the junction kept 6 bases outside the gene matches. The CDR3 runs to 16 residues. Germline V gene sequence: CDR1 PRHDT, CDR2 FYEKMQ (reference sequence). CDR3 nucleotides: TGTGCCAGCAGCTTCCAGCTAGCGGGAGAGTACAATGAGCAGTTCTTC. Its protein product is CASSFQLAGEYNEQFF.

The chain couples TRBV4-2 to TRBJ2-3; D unresolved. V was trimmed by 0 bases and J by 4 bases, leaving 20 bases between them. Germline CDR1 LGHNA, CDR2 YNFKEQ. CDR3 length: 18 residues. The CDR3 spells CASSQDLPLVGVSDTQYF. DNA of the CDR3: TGTGCCAGCAGCCAAGACCTCCCGCTAGTAGGTGTATCAGATACGCAGTATTTT.

CDR3: CASSLFMLGPTGGYEQYF. The DNA for the CDR3 is TGTGCCAGCAGTTTATTCATGTTGGGACCCACGGGAGGATACGAGCAGTACTTC. This chain uses TRBV28 with TRBJ2-7; TRBD2 aligns across 7 bases. Germline lookup yields CDR1 MDHEN and CDR2 SYDVKM. There are 18 residues in the CDR3. V gave up 1 base and J gave up 4 bases; unmatched junction bases: 16.

The V call is TRBV6-5, the J call TRBJ1-5; weak D call: TRBD1 (5 bases). This CDR3 region has 13 residues. Germline assignment: CDR1 MNHEY and CDR2 SVGAGI. V lost 6 bases to trimming and J lost 9 bases, with 15 bases between them. CDR3 amino acids: CASSLRQMGPQHF. CDR3 bases: TGTGCCAGCAGCCTTAGACAGATGGGGCCCCAGCATTTT.

The gene calls are TRBV7-2 and TRBJ2-1; maybe TRBD2 (6 bases). V was clipped by 2 bases and J by 2 bases, with 10 bases between them. The CDR3 is 15 amino acids. Looked up from germline, CDR1 is SGHTA and CDR2 is FQGNSA. CDR3 sequence: CASSLLRDAYNEQFF. DNA of the CDR3: TGTGCCAGCAGCTTATTGCGGGACGCCTACAATGAGCAGTTCTTC.

The chain recombines TRBV30 with TRBJ2-1, with a weak D call TRBD2 (5 bases). The CDR3 runs to 15 residues. Per the germline V gene, CDR1 is GTSNPN and CDR2 is SVGIG (reference sequence). Trimming took 5 bases from V and 2 from J, leaving 16 bases between them. CDR3 nucleotides: TGTGCCTGGGACCCCCATAGCGAGACCTACAATGAGCAGTTCTTC. The encoded protein is CAWDPHSETYNEQFF. The full variable domain, in which reference TRBV30 and TRBJ2-1 provide the parts outside the CDR3, is SQTIHQWPATLVQPVGSPLSLECTVEGTSNPNLYWYRQAAGRGLQLLFYSVGIGQISSEVPQNLSASRPQDRQFILSSKKLLLSDSGFYLCAWDPHSETYNEQFFGPGTRLTVL.

The CDR3 bases are TGTGCCAGCAGCTTAGTTATTAGCGGAGAAGAGACCCAGTACTTC. Protein product: CASSLVISGEETQYF. The chain combines TRBV11-1 with TRBJ2-5; D may be TRBD2 (6 bases). With 1 base removed from V and 3 bases from J, the gap between germline ends came to 12 bases. This CDR3 comprises 15 residues. Germline CDR1 is SGHAT and CDR2 is FQDESV (reference sequence).

The chain is built from TRBV7-2 and TRBJ1-3; D call uncertain. Trimming removed 4 bases at V and 0 bases at J, with 4 bases between. Germline CDR1 and CDR2: SGHTA and FQGNSA. The CDR3 is 13 amino acids. The CDR3, as DNA: TGTGCCAGCAGCTCCTACTCTGGAAACACCATATATTTT. Residues: CASSSYSGNTIYF.

The rearrangement uses TRBV7-8 and TRBJ2-1; 10 bases are a match to TRBD1. The CDR3 extends over 16 amino acids. Trimming cost V 5 bases and J 8 bases; bases outside gene matches: 12. The V gene's germline CDR1 is SGHVS and CDR2 FQNEAQ. CDR3 nucleotides: TGTGCCAGCAGCATATATAGGGGGGACAGGGGAGATGAGCAGTTCTTC. Its translation: CASSIYRGDRGDEQFF.

This rearrangement joins TRBV5-1 to TRBJ2-1, with TRBD2 matching 11 bases. Losses at the gene ends were 6 bases for V and 11 bases for J; bases not matched to a gene: 16. From germline, CDR1 is SGHRS and CDR2 YFSETQ. The CDR3 spans 16 residues. CDR3 nucleotides: TGCGCCAGCACCCCCTCCGGTAGCGGGAGGGTAGAAAAGCAGTTCTTC. This encodes CASTPSGSGRVEKQFF.

This rearrangement joins TRBV11-3 to TRBJ2-5; TRBD2 matches at 10 bases. Per the germline V gene, CDR1 is SGHNT and CDR2 is YENEEA. J lost 4 bases, V lost 5 bases, and 7 bases had no gene match. The CDR3 contains 15 residues. CDR3 nucleotides: TGTGCCAGCAGCCACCTAAGCGGGAGGGCAGAGACCCAGTACTTC. Protein product: CASSHLSGRAETQYF.

The J gene is TRBJ1-1, the V gene TRBV4-3; 11 bases line up with TRBD1. The CDR3 spans 19 residues. Unmatched junction bases numbered 11, after V lost 0 bases and J lost 2 bases. Germline V gives CDR1 LGHNA, CDR2 YSLEER. The CDR3 is CASSQDLSQGQGVNTEAFF. The CDR3 nucleotides are TGCGCCAGCAGCCAAGATCTTAGCCAGGGACAGGGGGTAAACACTGAAGCTTTCTTT.

The genes are TRBV6-5 and TRBJ1-5, with D perhaps matching TRBD1 (5 bases). The CDR3 is 14 residues long. CDR1 is MNHEY and CDR2 is SVGAGI in the germline V gene. V lost 4 bases and J 0 bases, leaving 7 bases between the germline ends. The CDR3 region has the DNA TGTGCCAGCAGTTTGACAGTTAGCAATCAGCCCCAGCATTTT. The encoded protein is CASSLTVSNQPQHF.

The chain combines TRBV29-1 with TRBJ2-3; D is ambiguous. Between the trimmed V and J ends, which lost 2 bases and 1 base, there was a span of 10 bases. The germline CDR1 and CDR2 sequences are SQVTM and ANQGSEA. The CDR3 runs 14 residues. CDR3 sequence: CSVELARGTDTQYF. The DNA of the CDR3 is TGCAGCGTTGAATTAGCTCGGGGCACAGATACGCAGTATTTT.

The J gene is TRBJ2-3, the V gene TRBV7-2; a possible D gene is TRBD1 (5 bases). This CDR3 has 15 amino acids. V lost 6 bases and J lost 0, with 13 bases in between. Germline values: CDR1 SGHTA, CDR2 FQGNSA. The CDR3 loop is CASSNIGVSTDTQYF. CDR3 nucleotide sequence: TGTGCCAGCAGTAATATAGGGGTTAGCACAGATACGCAGTATTTT.